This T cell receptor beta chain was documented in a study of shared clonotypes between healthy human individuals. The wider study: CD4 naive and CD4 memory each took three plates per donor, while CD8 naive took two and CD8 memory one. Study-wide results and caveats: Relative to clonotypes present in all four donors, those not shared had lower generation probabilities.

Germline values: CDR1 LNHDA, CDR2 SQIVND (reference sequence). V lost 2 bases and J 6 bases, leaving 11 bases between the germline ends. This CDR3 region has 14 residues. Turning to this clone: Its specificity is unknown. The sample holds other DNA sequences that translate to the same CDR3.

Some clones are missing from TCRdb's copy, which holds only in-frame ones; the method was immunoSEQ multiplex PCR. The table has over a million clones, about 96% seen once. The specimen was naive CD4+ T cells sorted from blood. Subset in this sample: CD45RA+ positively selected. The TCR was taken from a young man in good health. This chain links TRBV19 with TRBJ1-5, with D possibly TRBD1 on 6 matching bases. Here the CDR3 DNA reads TGTGCCAGTAGTATACAGGGGATAGGTCAGCCCCAGCATTTT. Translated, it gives CASSIQGIGQPQHF. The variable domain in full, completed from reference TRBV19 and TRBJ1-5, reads DGGITQSPKYLFRKEGQNVTLSCEQNLNHDAMYWYRQDPGQGLRLIYYSQIVNDFQKGDIAEGYSVSREKKESFPLTVTSAQKNPTAFYLCASSIQGIGQPQHFGDGTRLSIL.